The source of this TCR beta chain is a study of blood T cell repertoires in COVID-19. The V end was cut by 6 bases, the J end by 10 bases, with 16 bases between. Germline loops: CDR1 SNHLY, CDR2 FYNNEI. This CDR3 spans 14 amino acids. Produced via immunoSEQ multiplex PCR; TCRdb's table is partial and in-frame only. This repertoire shows fewer than 200,000 clones, about four fifths found once; its top ten account for approximately 4%. The source material was PBMCs or T cells enriched from blood (not recorded which). This receptor was obtained from a woman aged 50 to 65 in a cohort exposed to, infected with or recovered from COVID-19 (not recorded which). The V gene is TRBV2, the J gene TRBJ1-6, with a possible D match to TRBD1 (5 bases). The CDR3, as DNA: TGTGCCAGCAGAAGGATAAGGGGCGGCTCACCCCTCCACTTT. Translating it yields CASRRIRGGSPLHF.